Following are 25 T cell receptor beta chains from one sample sequenced in a study of T cells after yellow fever vaccination. In TCRdb, the 5' RACE reads were re-called with MiXCR into one record per CDR3 protein. The sample has some 600,000 distinct CDR3 sequences, 17% seen once. The sample was PBMCs, taken roughly 5 days after the first yellow fever vaccination. The receptors were gathered from a young man who received the YFV17D yellow fever vaccine.

This clonotype has just a few counts. The chain couples TRBV27 to TRBJ2-6; D unresolved. Looked up from germline, CDR1 is MNHEY and CDR2 is SMNVEV (reference sequence). The CDR3 extends over 15 amino acids. V lost 4 bases and J lost 1, with 8 bases in between. The CDR3 DNA is TGTGCCAGCAGTTCCGACGGTTCTGGGGCCAACGTCCTGACTTTC. This translates into CASSSDGSGANVLTF.

This clonotype was counted a few times. CDR3 in DNA: TGTGCCAGCAGTTACTTGGACAGCACTAACTATGGCTACACCTTC. Its protein product is CASSYLDSTNYGYTF. This chain joins TRBV6-2 or TRBV6-3 and TRBJ1-2; tentatively, D is TRBD1 (6 bases). The CDR3 loop spans 15 amino acids. V was cut by 1 base and J by 0 bases, with 9 bases left in between. The germline gives CDR1 MNHEY, CDR2 SVGEGT.

This clonotype was observed a few times. The V gene is TRBV5-1, the J gene TRBJ2-3; D tentatively fits TRBD1 or TRBD2 (5 bases each). This CDR3 has 16 amino acids. V lost 4 bases and J lost 3, with 18 bases in between. Germline V CDR1 and CDR2: SGHRS, YFSETQ. The CDR3 loop reads CASSGSGTVTTDTQYF. CDR3 DNA sequence: TGCGCCAGCAGCGGCTCCGGGACGGTTACAACAGATACGCAGTATTTT.

This clonotype was seen ten or more times. V usage is TRBV12-3 or TRBV12-4 and J usage is TRBJ2-1; 11 bases match TRBD2. The junction had 8 bases not matched to a gene; V was cut back by 6 bases and J by 7 bases. CDR3 size: 15 residues. The DNA for the CDR3 is TGTGCCAGCAGCTCCTTAGCGGGGGGGCTGAATGAGCAGTTCTTC. Translating it yields CASSSLAGGLNEQFF.

The chain has TRBV20-1 and TRBJ1-4; no definite D call. CDR1 DFQATT and CDR2 SNEGSKA come from the germline V gene (reference sequence). The CDR3 has 10 residues. V lost 4 bases, J lost 8 bases, and 5 bases lay in between. CDR3 loop: CSAMREKLFF. The CDR3 bases are TGCAGTGCTATGCGGGAAAAACTGTTTTTT.

The gene calls are TRBV4-1 and TRBJ2-7; TRBD2 matches at 10 bases. From germline, CDR1 is MGHRA and CDR2 YSYEKL. The CDR3 extends over 15 amino acids. The V gene end was trimmed by 0 bases and the J gene end by 3 bases; junction bases not matched to a gene: 2. CDR3 sequence: CASSQDPSGGYEQYV. CDR3 bases: TGCGCCAGCAGCCAAGATCCTAGCGGGGGCTACGAGCAGTACGTC.

The chain carries TRBV6-2 or TRBV6-3 and TRBJ2-3; D may correspond to TRBD1 or TRBD2 (5 bases each). Germline CDR1 MNHEY, CDR2 SVGEGT. Trimming pared 2 bases from V and 8 bases from J, leaving 20 bases between. CDR3 length equals 16 residues. The CDR3 is CASSYPGGTNAGTQYF. The CDR3 bases are TGTGCCAGCAGTTACCCTGGGGGAACAAATGCCGGTACGCAGTATTTT.

This sequence joins TRBV5-1 and TRBJ2-7; no definite D call. Trimming took off 4 bases at V and 0 bases at J, with 8 bases between the two ends. The CDR3 consists of 13 residues. Germline V lookup: CDR1 SGHRS, CDR2 YFSETQ. CDR3 nucleotides: TGCGCCAGCAGCCCGCTGGACTCCTACGAGCAGTACTTC. This translates into CASSPLDSYEQYF.

This chain links TRBV29-1 with TRBJ1-2; 11 nucleotides line up with TRBD1. The CDR3 spans 14 residues. Germline assignment: CDR1 SQVTM and CDR2 ANQGSEA. Unmatched junction bases numbered 10, after V lost 5 bases and J lost 8 bases. CDR3 nucleotides: TGCAGCGTTTCCGGGACAGGGGGTACGGGAGGCTACACCTTC. Translating it yields CSVSGTGGTGGYTF.

The rearrangement joins TRBV29-1 to TRBJ1-2; no clear D gene. Germline values: CDR1 SQVTM, CDR2 ANQGSEA. V dropped 6 bases and J dropped 7 bases, with 18 bases sitting between them. This CDR3 is 13 amino acids long. Here the CDR3 DNA reads TGCAGCGTCCGGCGGGCAGGCTCGGTTGGCTACACCTTC. This codes for CSVRRAGSVGYTF.

This clonotype was counted only a few times. The chain carries TRBV25-1 and TRBJ1-5; D possibly corresponds to TRBD1 (6 bases). The germline gives CDR1 MGHDK, CDR2 SYGVNS. V was trimmed by 1 base and J by 5 bases, leaving 12 bases between them. This CDR3 region has 15 residues. CDR3 in amino acids: CASSEFWGGDQPQHF. In DNA, the CDR3 is TGTGCCAGCAGTGAATTTTGGGGGGGCGATCAGCCCCAGCATTTT.

The chain links TRBV29-1 to TRBJ1-3, with 8 positions matching TRBD1. Germline-derived CDR1 and CDR2 are SQVTM and ANQGSEA. This CDR3 has 14 amino acids. V dropped 6 bases and J dropped 2; count of bases not matched to a gene: 6. This CDR3 is CSVDRVIPGNTIYF. Written as DNA, the CDR3 is TGCAGCGTGGACAGGGTGATTCCTGGAAACACCATATATTTT.

The rearrangement joins TRBV30 to TRBJ1-5; D unresolved. V lost 7 bases to trimming and J lost 3 bases, with 10 bases between them. The CDR3 covers 12 residues. Germline V lookup: CDR1 GTSNPN, CDR2 SVGIG (reference sequence). CDR3 in DNA: TGTGCCTCTGGGGTTACCAATCAGCCCCAGCATTTT. Translated: CASGVTNQPQHF.

The V and J genes are TRBV12-3 or TRBV12-4 and TRBJ2-2; 13 bases map to TRBD2. Germline trimming cut 5 bases from V and 7 bases from J; bases unmatched to any gene: 13. This CDR3 comprises 18 residues. As DNA, the CDR3 is TGTGCCAGCAGTCCGACCCCGGGACTAGCGGGGTCGGTCGGGGAGCTGTTTTTT. Translated: CASSPTPGLAGSVGELFF.

This clonotype was counted only a few times. The rearrangement links TRBV2 to TRBJ1-1, with 7 bases aligning to TRBD1. Per germline, CDR1 SNHLY and CDR2 FYNNEI. The CDR3 has 14 amino acids. V dropped 7 bases and J dropped 2; count of bases not matched to a gene: 7. The DNA for the CDR3 is TGTGCCAGCATCGGGACAGAACACAACACTGAAGCTTTCTTT. Its protein is CASIGTEHNTEAFF.

The chain carries TRBV7-9 and TRBJ2-3, with D hard to call. Trimming shortened V by 4 bases and J by 1 base, and 9 bases separated the two germline ends. This CDR3 is 14 amino acids long. Germline CDR1 reads SEHNR; CDR2 reads FQNEAQ (reference sequence). The CDR3 nucleotides read TGTGCCAGCAGCTCGTTGTGGGGCACAGATACGCAGTATTTT. Translation: CASSSLWGTDTQYF.

CDR3 DNA: TGTGCCAGCAGTTACGTAATAGCGGGGGGCTACGAGCAGTACGTC. Translated: CASSYVIAGGYEQYV. The chain links TRBV6-2 or TRBV6-3 to TRBJ2-7, with 10 bases identical to TRBD2. The CDR3 sequence is 15 residues long. From germline, CDR1 is MNHEY and CDR2 SVGEGT. Trimming cost V 2 bases and J 3 bases; bases outside gene matches: 4.

The V call is TRBV20-1, the J call TRBJ2-5; no reliable D call. V lost 5 bases and J 4 bases, leaving 11 bases between the germline ends. From germline, CDR1 is DFQATT and CDR2 SNEGSKA (reference sequence). This CDR3 is 12 amino acids long. The CDR3 loop is CSARKPGETQYF. CDR3 in DNA: TGCAGTGCTCGGAAGCCGGGAGAGACCCAGTACTTC.

The chain is built from TRBV7-9 and TRBJ1-5, with 10 bases aligning to TRBD1. V shed 5 bases, J shed 10 bases, and the junction held 11 bases outside the gene matches. The germline V gene encodes CDR1 SEHNR and CDR2 FQNEAQ (reference sequence). The CDR3 totals 15 residues. The CDR3 bases are TGTGCCAGCAGCCCTACCGGGACAGGGGCAGGACCCCAGCATTTT. As protein: CASSPTGTGAGPQHF.

The chain couples TRBV24-1 to TRBJ2-1; D gene unclear. This CDR3 is 15 amino acids long. Germline lookup yields CDR1 KGHDR and CDR2 SFDVKD. Between the trimmed V and J ends, which lost 2 bases and 8 bases, there was a span of 15 bases. The CDR3 bases are TGTGCCACCAGTGATTCAAGAAGGTCGGGCCATGAGCAGTTCTTC. Its translation: CATSDSRRSGHEQFF.

This clonotype was recorded a few times. The chain recombines TRBV29-1 with TRBJ2-7; D is perhaps TRBD1 or TRBD2 (6 bases each). V gave up 3 bases and J gave up 0 bases, with 9 bases separating them. In germline, CDR1 is SQVTM, CDR2 ANQGSEA. The CDR3 sequence is 13 residues long. The CDR3 DNA follows: TGCAGCGTTGAGCGGGACACCTCCTACGAGCAGTACGTC. Protein: CSVERDTSYEQYV.

V usage is TRBV27 and J usage is TRBJ2-3, with D perhaps TRBD2 (6 bases). CDR3 length: 18 residues. V gave up 2 bases and J gave up 0 bases, with 18 bases separating them. CDR1 and CDR2 (germline): MNHEY, SMNVEV (reference sequence). The CDR3 loop reads CASSLPTPYLASTDTQYF. Written as DNA, the CDR3 is TGTGCCAGCAGTTTACCCACCCCTTATCTAGCGAGCACAGATACGCAGTATTTT.

The rearrangement uses TRBV20-1 and TRBJ2-5; maybe TRBD1 (5 bases). The germline V and J ends were trimmed by 0 bases and 5 bases, with 16 bases remaining between them. The CDR3 contains 15 residues. Germline values: CDR1 DFQATT, CDR2 SNEGSKA (reference sequence). The CDR3 nucleotides are TGCAGTGCTAGAGATACTCAGGGTCGGAGTGAGACCCAGTACTTC. This sequence encodes CSARDTQGRSETQYF.

V and J are TRBV5-1 and TRBJ2-3, with D unclear. Between the trimmed V and J ends, which lost 0 bases and 5 bases, there was a span of 16 bases. The CDR3 covers 16 residues. Looked up from germline, CDR1 is SGHRS and CDR2 is YFSETQ. The chain's CDR3 is CASSLGAGPLGDTQYF. The DNA for the CDR3 is TGCGCCAGCAGCTTGGGGGCAGGCCCCTTGGGAGATACGCAGTATTTT.

This clonotype has a handful of counts. This chain uses TRBV7-2 with TRBJ2-5, with TRBD2 matching 8 bases. J was trimmed by 3 bases and V by 1 base; bases with no gene match: 4. Germline assignment: CDR1 SGHTA and CDR2 FQGNSA. The length of the CDR3 is 15 residues. CDR3 sequence: CASSLDTRGEETQYF. The CDR3 DNA is TGTGCCAGCAGCTTAGATACGCGGGGGGAAGAGACCCAGTACTTC. Complete variable domain (other parts from reference TRBV7-2 and TRBJ2-5): GAGVSQSPSNKVTEKGKDVELRCDPISGHTALYWYRQSLGQGLEFLIYFQGNSAPDKSGLPSDRFSAERTGGSVSTLTIQRTQQEDSAVYLCASSLDTRGEETQYFGPGTRLLVL.